These 14 T cell receptor beta chains share one sample of origin, sequenced in a study of blood T cell repertoires in COVID-19. Produced via immunoSEQ multiplex PCR; TCRdb's table is partial and in-frame only. This sample has 310,000 or so clones; 90% occur once, and the top ten carry 1.7%. Source material: PBMCs or T cells enriched from blood (not recorded which). The receptors were gathered from a woman under 30 with acute COVID-19.

The chain uses TRBV7-6 and TRBJ2-1; D remains unclear. CDR3 length: 13 amino acids. Germline assignment: CDR1 SGHVS and CDR2 FNYEAQ. V was pared by 3 bases and J by 9 bases, with 12 bases between. The CDR3 loop is CASSFDTMGEQFF. The CDR3 bases are TGTGCCAGCAGCTTCGACACGATGGGTGAGCAGTTCTTC. Looking up the rest from reference TRBV7-6 and TRBJ2-1 gives the full variable domain: GAGVSQSPRYKVTKRGQDVALRCDPISGHVSLYWYRQALGQGPEFLTYFNYEAQQDKSGLPNDRFSAERPEGSISTLTIQRTEQRDSAMYRCASSFDTMGEQFFGPGTRLTVL.

The chain has TRBV5-6 and TRBJ2-5, with D maybe TRBD1 (6 bases). There are 15 residues in the CDR3. V was clipped by 2 bases and J by 4 bases, with 15 bases between them. Germline values: CDR1 SGHDT, CDR2 YYEEEE. The CDR3 is CASSFRTGYAETQYF. As DNA, the CDR3 is TGTGCCAGCAGCTTTAGAACAGGGTACGCAGAGACCCAGTACTTC.

On this clone: Other DNA sequences in this sample translate to the same CDR3. The V and J genes are TRBV28 and TRBJ2-2; 7 bases fit TRBD1. Looked up from germline, CDR1 is MDHEN and CDR2 is SYDVKM. The CDR3 contains 20 residues. Trimming cost V 8 bases and J 2 bases; bases outside gene matches: 23. The CDR3 is CASPLTGTAGTSPNTGELFF. CDR3 bases: TGTGCCAGCCCCCTCACCGGGACAGCCGGGACCTCCCCAAACACCGGGGAGCTGTTTTTT.

V usage is TRBV5-1 and J usage is TRBJ2-5; the D gene is possibly TRBD1 (7 bases). The germline V gene encodes CDR1 SGHRS and CDR2 YFSETQ. V was clipped by 0 bases and J by 4 bases, with 13 bases between them. The CDR3 length is 15 residues. This chain's CDR3 is CASSLGQGDLETQYF. As DNA, the CDR3 is TGCGCCAGCAGCTTGGGCCAGGGGGACTTAGAGACCCAGTACTTC.

This clone occurred once. The rearrangement uses TRBV27 and TRBJ2-7; 7 bases fit TRBD2. The V segment lost 3 bases and the J segment 3 bases; nucleotides outside the gene matches: 14. The CDR3 runs to 17 residues. Germline V gene data show CDR1 as MNHEY and CDR2 as SMNVEV (reference sequence). CDR3 nucleotides: TGTGCCAGCAGTTTCCCCCTCGGGGCGGGAGACTACTACGAGCAGTACTTC. Encoded protein: CASSFPLGAGDYYEQYF.

The chain combines TRBV15 with TRBJ2-1; 9 nucleotides match TRBD2. The CDR3 extends over 19 amino acids. Germline assignment: CDR1 LNHNV and CDR2 YYDKDF (reference sequence). J was trimmed by 9 bases and V by 4 bases; bases with no gene match: 22. CDR3 protein: CATSNQLLSSGINVREQFF. The CDR3 nucleotides read TGTGCCACCAGCAATCAGCTACTCTCTAGCGGGATTAATGTACGTGAGCAGTTCTTC.

The CDR3 DNA reads as TGTGCCAGCAGTCCAGGGTGGAGCAATCAGCCCCAGCATTTT. Translated, it gives CASSPGWSNQPQHF. V and J are TRBV27 and TRBJ1-5; possibly TRBD1 for D (5 bases). This CDR3 has 14 amino acids. CDR1 and CDR2 (germline): MNHEY, SMNVEV (reference sequence). The V end was cut by 5 bases, the J end by 1 base, with 9 bases between.

V gene TRBV28 combines with J gene TRBJ2-7; 14 positions match TRBD2. With 5 bases clipped from V and 9 bases from J, the junction kept 6 bases outside the gene matches. The germline gives CDR1 MDHEN, CDR2 SYDVKM. The CDR3 has 14 amino acids. The CDR3 sequence: CASSPGTSGSPQYF. The CDR3 nucleotides read TGTGCCAGCAGTCCGGGGACTAGCGGGAGCCCGCAGTACTTC.

V is TRBV9 and J is TRBJ2-1; D may be TRBD1 (7 bases). Deletions cut 0 bases from V and 9 bases from J, with 25 bases between. From germline, CDR1 is SGDLS and CDR2 YYNGEE. This CDR3 region has 18 residues. CDR3: CASSVVVGGQEGGGEQFF. CDR3 bases: TGTGCCAGCAGCGTAGTAGTAGGAGGACAGGAGGGGGGTGGTGAGCAGTTCTTC. Complete variable domain (other parts from reference TRBV9 and TRBJ2-1): DSGVTQTPKHLITATGQRVTLRCSPRSGDLSVYWYQQSLDQGLQFLIQYYNGEERAKGNILERFSAQQFPDLHSELNLSSLELGDSALYFCASSVVVGGQEGGGEQFFGPGTRLTVL.

The chain couples TRBV10-2 to TRBJ2-7, with TRBD2 identical over 8 bases. CDR1 and CDR2 (germline): WSHSY, SAAADI. This CDR3 contains 13 residues. The junction had 2 bases not matched to a gene; V was cut back by 3 bases and J by 4 bases. CDR3 sequence reads: CASSDTGGYEQYF. The CDR3 DNA follows: TGCGCCAGCAGTGATACGGGAGGGTACGAGCAGTACTTC.

V gene TRBV7-9 combines with J gene TRBJ2-3; the match to TRBD2 covers 7 bases. The CDR3 sequence is 16 residues long. Trimming cost V 2 bases and J 4 bases; bases outside gene matches: 9. The germline V gene encodes CDR1 SEHNR and CDR2 FQNEAQ (reference sequence). CDR3 region: CASSLPAGMRADTQYF. Written as DNA, the CDR3 is TGTGCCAGCAGCTTACCAGCGGGAATGAGGGCAGATACGCAGTATTTT.

This chain joins TRBV19 and TRBJ2-7; the D gene is possibly TRBD1 (5 bases). Trimming shortened V by 2 bases and J by 4 bases, and 15 bases separated the two germline ends. The length of the CDR3 is 15 residues. Germline V lookup: CDR1 LNHDA, CDR2 SQIVND (reference sequence). CDR3 residues: CASSISRGVKYEQYF. The CDR3 DNA reads TGTGCCAGTAGTATATCAAGGGGCGTAAAATACGAGCAGTACTTC.

The chain recombines TRBV27 with TRBJ1-2; 7 bases line up with TRBD1. The V segment lost 0 bases and the J segment 3 bases; nucleotides outside the gene matches: 7. This CDR3 is built from 16 residues. Germline V gene data show CDR1 as MNHEY and CDR2 as SMNVEV (reference sequence). CDR3 in amino acids: CASSLSMLGGDYGYTF. CDR3 DNA: TGTGCCAGCAGTTTATCGATGTTAGGGGGCGACTATGGCTACACCTTC.

Comment on this clone: This same CDR3 is encoded by further DNA sequences in the sample. The rearrangement joins TRBV11-2 to TRBJ2-7; tentatively, D is TRBD2 (5 bases). This CDR3 spans 12 amino acids. Germline V gene data show CDR1 as SGHAT and CDR2 as FQNNGV. The germline V and J ends were trimmed by 0 bases and 7 bases, with 7 bases remaining between them. The CDR3 DNA sequence: TGTGCCAGCAGCTTAGATCGAGGGGAGCAGTACTTC. Translation gives CASSLDRGEQYF. The variable domain in full, completed from reference TRBV11-2 and TRBJ2-7, reads EAGVAQSPRYKIIEKRQSVAFWCNPISGHATLYWYQQILGQGPKLLIQFQNNGVVDDSQLPKDRFSAERLKGVDSTLKIQPAKLEDSAVYLCASSLDRGEQYFGPGTRLTVT.